This T cell receptor beta chain was retrieved from a study of blood T cell repertoires in COVID-19. Across the whole study: The samples span acute and convalescent COVID-19 from the United States, Italy and Spain. T cells, B-cell-depleted T cells, or PBMCs supplied cDNA or gDNA.

Original data processing: The authors estimated nucleated cell counts from reference gene primer amplification. The table came from immunoSEQ multiplex PCR; TCRdb's copy has only in-frame clones and leaves some out. That table furnishes V, J and clone size, whereas the DNA furnished D and trimming. The top ten hold 6.2% of the sample, which has approximately 190,000 clones, 70% to 90% seen once. This CDR3 comprises 15 residues. Deletions cut 6 bases from V and 0 bases from J, with 12 bases between. Germline assignment: CDR1 MDHEN and CDR2 SYDVKM. Sample: peripheral blood. This rearrangement joins TRBV28 to TRBJ1-5, with unresolved D. The receptor's source is a woman aged 40 to 50 who had recovered from COVID-19. The CDR3 spells CASRLPAGSNQPQHF. In nucleotides, the CDR3 is TGTGCCAGCAGGCTCCCAGCGGGTAGCAATCAGCCCCAGCATTTT.